This T cell receptor beta chain was retrieved from a study of T cell changes during pregnancy in multiple sclerosis. The method was immunoSEQ multiplex PCR; TCRdb's version includes in-frame clones alone and lacks a portion of them. The sample includes roughly 83,000 clones, 91% seen only once; the top ten take 3.5%. This sample comprised PBMCs, obtained in the first trimester of pregnancy. The receptor was isolated from a female donor in good health, serving as a control in a pregnancy study. Some clones in this sample may be carry-over from other donors' samples.

In DNA, the CDR3 is TGTGCCAGCAGACCAGGGACTTCTAGTCAGCCCCAGCATTTT. It yields the protein CASRPGTSSQPQHF. The chain recombines TRBV6-5 with TRBJ1-5; perhaps TRBD1 as D (5 bases). V was pared by 6 bases and J by 6 bases, with 15 bases between. Germline V CDR1 and CDR2: MNHEY, SVGAGI. The CDR3 has 14 amino acids.